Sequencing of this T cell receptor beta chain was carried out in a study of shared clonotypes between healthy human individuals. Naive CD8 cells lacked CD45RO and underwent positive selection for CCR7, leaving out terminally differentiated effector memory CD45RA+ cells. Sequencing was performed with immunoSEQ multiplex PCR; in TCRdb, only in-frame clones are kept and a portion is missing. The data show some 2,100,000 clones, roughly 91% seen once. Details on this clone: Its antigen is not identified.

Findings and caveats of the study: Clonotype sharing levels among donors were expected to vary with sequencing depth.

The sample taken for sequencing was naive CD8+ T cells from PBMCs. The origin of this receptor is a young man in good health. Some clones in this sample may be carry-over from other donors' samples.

CDR3 in amino acids: CASSRGGWTGAFLNYGYTF. The DNA for the CDR3 is TGTGCCAGCAGTCGAGGAGGGTGGACAGGGGCCTTCCTTAACTATGGCTACACCTTC. The chain combines TRBV28 with TRBJ1-2, with 9 nucleotides matching TRBD1. Trimming cost V 5 bases and J 1 base; bases outside gene matches: 17. This CDR3 contains 19 residues. The V gene's germline CDR1 is MDHEN and CDR2 SYDVKM.